This T cell receptor beta chain was obtained from a study of blood T cell repertoires in COVID-19. Whole-study context: Acute and convalescent COVID-19 specimens originated in the United States, Italy and Spain. In each case, the material was cDNA or gDNA derived from T cells, B-cell-depleted T cells, or PBMCs.

This CDR3 contains 15 residues. The germline gives CDR1 SGHVS, CDR2 FQNEAQ. The junction had 4 bases not matched to a gene; V was cut back by 5 bases and J by 0 bases. In the authors' workflow: Counts of nucleated cells, estimated from reference gene primer amplification, were obtained. The data were produced by immunoSEQ multiplex PCR, yet TCRdb's version contains in-frame clones alone and is incomplete. V and J calls and clone size are those listed in that table; D and trimming were worked out from the DNA. The data hold hundreds of thousands of clones, with approximately 86% observed a single time.

Sequenced material: peripheral blood. The chain uses TRBV7-8 and TRBJ2-7; 10 nucleotides line up with TRBD1. The sequence derives from a man aged 40-49 years with acute or convalescent COVID-19. The CDR3 DNA sequence: TGTGCCAGCAGCGACCGGACAGGGGGCTCCTACGAGCAGTACTTC. Residues: CASSDRTGGSYEQYF.